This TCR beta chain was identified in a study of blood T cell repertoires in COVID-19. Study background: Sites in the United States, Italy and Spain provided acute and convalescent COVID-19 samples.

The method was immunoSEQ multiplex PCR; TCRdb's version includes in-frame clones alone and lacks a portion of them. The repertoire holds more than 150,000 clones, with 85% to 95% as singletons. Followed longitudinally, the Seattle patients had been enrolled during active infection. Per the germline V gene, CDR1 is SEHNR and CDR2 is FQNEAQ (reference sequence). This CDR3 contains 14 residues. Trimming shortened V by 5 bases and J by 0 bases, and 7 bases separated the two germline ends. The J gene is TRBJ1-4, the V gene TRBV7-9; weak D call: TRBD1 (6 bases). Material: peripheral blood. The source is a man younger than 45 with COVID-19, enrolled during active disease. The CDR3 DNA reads TGTGCCAGCAGCGAGGGGGCAACTAATGAAAAACTGTTTTTT. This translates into CASSEGATNEKLFF.